This TCR beta chain was captured by sequencing in a study of blood T cell repertoires in COVID-19. Study context: Samples came from the United States, Italy and Spain, spanning acute and convalescent COVID-19.

Assay used: immunoSEQ multiplex PCR; TCRdb lists only in-frame clones, some missing. The sample holds hundreds of thousands of clones; about 83% are singletons and the top ten take roughly 1.3%. This clone was seen more than once but under ten times. This CDR3 contains 16 residues. V lost 0 bases and J 0 bases, leaving 11 bases between the germline ends. Germline CDR1 reads LGHNA; CDR2 reads YNFKEQ. The V and J genes are TRBV4-2 and TRBJ1-1; D unclear. The sample comprised peripheral blood. The TCR comes from a woman under 40 with COVID-19, enrolled during active disease. In DNA form, the CDR3 reads TGTGCCAGCAGCCAAGATGGCAGGACTGTGAACACTGAAGCTTTCTTT. Translation: CASSQDGRTVNTEAFF.